This TCR beta chain is from a study of a mutant IDH1 vaccine in newly diagnosed glioma. Study in general: Of treated patients, around 62% were men and roughly 38% women, averaging around 40 years.

Remarks on this clone: Its target is unknown.

Time point of the sample: week 5, during vaccination. All doses held 300 ug of mutant IDH1 20-mer peptide, with topical imiquimod. Method: immunoSEQ multiplex PCR; TCRdb's copy keeps in-frame clones and lacks some. The table has roughly 50,000 clones, roughly 82% seen once. Per the germline V gene, CDR1 is SGHKS and CDR2 is YYEKEE (reference sequence). The CDR3 has 14 amino acids. Losses at the gene ends were 4 bases for V and 3 bases for J; bases not matched to a gene: 3. Source: PBMCs, taken from a glioma patient whose treatment included an IDH1 peptide vaccine. This chain joins TRBV5-5 and TRBJ1-5; 8 nucleotides line up with TRBD1. This receptor was taken from a woman younger than 30 with glioma. Some clones in this sample may be carry-over from other donors' samples. DNA for the CDR3: TGTGCCAGCAGCCCGACAGGGGACAATCAGCCCCAGCATTTT. Its translation: CASSPTGDNQPQHF.